The following is a T cell receptor beta chain sequence with its context. Its antigen remains unknown. TRB rearrangements were amplified by multiplex PCR with BIOMED2 TRB-A/B primers. One entry per CDR3 protein, called by TCRdb with MiXCR from the multiplex PCR reads. The table shows over 10,000 distinct CDR3 sequences, with about 25% occurring only once. This CDR3 has 15 amino acids. The germline V gene encodes CDR1 SGHVS and CDR2 FNYEAQ. Trimming stripped 3 bases from V and 6 bases from J, with 14 bases between. This record belongs to a study of T and B cells in COVID-19 patients. Study conclusions and caveats: In COVID-19 patients, T cell receptor beta variable and joining gene use was reportedly strongly skewed.

Blood genomic DNA input for TRB amplification was 250-500 ng. Input material: blood. The clonotype was recovered from a human donor who had recovered from COVID-19. This chain joins TRBV7-6 and TRBJ2-2, with D tentatively TRBD1 (6 bases). CDR3 in DNA: TGTGCCAGCAGCTTCCGGGACATCTGGCCCGGGGAGCTGTTTTTT. Translation: CASSFRDIWPGELFF.